There are many counts of the clone carrying this T cell receptor (beta chain). TCRdb called the PCR reads again in MiXCR, with one record for every CDR3 protein. The sample lists about 640,000 distinct CDR3 sequences, roughly 21% seen once, with 0.75% to 0.95% in the top ten. Unmatched junction bases numbered 6, after V lost 4 bases and J lost 1 base. The CDR3 covers 16 residues. CDR1 and CDR2 from the germline V gene are LNHDA and SQIVND (reference sequence). The sample comes from a study of molecular identifiers for immune sequencing clone quantification. The TCR sequence derives from a human donor in good health. Some libraries in this study had Jurkat cell RNA spiked in. Material: naive CD8+ T cells from blood, with Jurkat cell RNA spiked in. Subset specified: FACS-sorted CD8+CD4-CCR7+CD45RA+ naive T cells. The chain is built from TRBV19 and TRBJ2-5; 10 bases agree with TRBD2. CDR3 protein: CASSTSSGGRQETQYF. CDR3 bases: TGTGCCAGTAGTACATCTAGCGGGGGCCGCCAAGAGACCCAGTACTTC.